This T cell receptor (beta chain) was sequenced during a study of blood T cell repertoires in COVID-19. CDR3 length: 13 residues. The ends lost 5 bases at V and 5 bases at J; junction bases unmatched: 5. CDR1 is MNHEY and CDR2 is SMNVEV in the germline V gene (reference sequence). TCRdb's table, derived via immunoSEQ multiplex PCR, lists solely in-frame clones and lacks some. The table records about 66,000 clones, 85% to 90% of them present only once. This receptor was obtained from a man between 45 and 60 years old with active COVID-19. This chain uses TRBV27 with TRBJ2-5, with 7 bases identical to TRBD1. The sequenced sample consisted of peripheral blood. The chain's CDR3 is CASSPQGVETQYF. The CDR3 DNA sequence: TGTGCCAGCAGTCCTCAGGGGGTGGAGACCCAGTACTTC.